One sample yielded the 14 T cell receptor beta chains listed below, sequenced in a study of blood T cell repertoires in COVID-19. Clones were read by immunoSEQ multiplex PCR, and TCRdb kept only the in-frame ones, dropping some. The sample has about 300,000 clones, 80% to 90% seen once. Material: PBMCs or T cells enriched from blood (not recorded which). The receptors derive from a woman between 18 and 29 years old who had recovered from COVID-19.

V is TRBV30 and J is TRBJ1-2; TRBD1 might be the D (5 bases). The germline CDR1 and CDR2 sequences are GTSNPN and SVGIG (reference sequence). Trimming shortened V by 2 bases and J by 4 bases, and 8 bases separated the two germline ends. The length of the CDR3 is 12 residues. This CDR3 is CAWSTGPYGYTF. The DNA of the CDR3 is TGTGCCTGGAGTACAGGACCCTATGGCTACACCTTC. The entire variable domain, with the rest obtained from reference TRBV30 and TRBJ1-2, is as follows: SQTIHQWPATLVQPVGSPLSLECTVEGTSNPNLYWYRQAAGRGLQLLFYSVGIGQISSEVPQNLSASRPQDRQFILSSKKLLLSDSGFYLCAWSTGPYGYTFGSGTRLTVV.

This clone was picked up one time. The rearrangement joins TRBV5-5 to TRBJ1-4; 7 bases are a match to TRBD1. The germline V gene has CDR1 SGHKS and CDR2 YYEKEE (reference sequence). V dropped 0 bases and J dropped 8; count of bases not matched to a gene: 4. The CDR3 sequence is 14 residues long. The CDR3 here is CASSLGGGREKLFF. CDR3 nucleotides: TGTGCCAGCAGCTTGGGAGGGGGCAGGGAAAAACTGTTTTTT.

The chain uses TRBV6-5 and TRBJ2-7, with a weak D call TRBD1 (6 bases). The V end was cut by 6 bases, the J end by 4 bases, with 16 bases between. CDR3 length: 14 amino acids. Germline V gene sequence: CDR1 MNHEY, CDR2 SVGAGI. DNA for the CDR3: TGTGCCAGCAGACGTCGACAGGATTTATACGAGCAGTACTTC. Amino acid sequence: CASRRRQDLYEQYF.

V gene TRBV18 combines with J gene TRBJ1-4, with D perhaps TRBD1 (6 bases). Trimming stripped 1 base from V and 5 bases from J, with 14 bases between. Germline V gives CDR1 KGHSH, CDR2 LQKENI. The CDR3 length is 16 residues. The CDR3 DNA follows: TGTGCCAGCTCACCACGGGGGCCAGGACCGAATGAAAAACTGTTTTTT. Protein: CASSPRGPGPNEKLFF.

This chain links TRBV13 with TRBJ1-1, with no clear D. The CDR3 extends over 15 amino acids. The V end lost 2 bases, the J end lost 3 bases, and 13 bases lay between the germline ends. Germline V CDR1 and CDR2: PRHDT, FYEKMQ (reference sequence). Written as DNA, the CDR3 is TGTGCCAGCAGCTTATGGGAGGGTACTGACACTGAAGCTTTCTTT. The encoded protein is CASSLWEGTDTEAFF.

This chain uses TRBV30 with TRBJ1-6; TRBD1 aligns across 7 bases. The trim removed 2 bases at V and 10 bases at J, leaving 11 bases unmatched. Germline CDR1 reads GTSNPN; CDR2 reads SVGIG (reference sequence). The CDR3 extends over 15 amino acids. CDR3: CAWSQQGFGRSPLHF. CDR3 in DNA: TGTGCCTGGAGTCAACAGGGGTTCGGTCGCTCACCCCTCCACTTT.

This chain links TRBV5-6 with TRBJ2-4; possibly TRBD1 for D (5 bases). Germline assignment: CDR1 SGHDT and CDR2 YYEEEE. This CDR3 is built from 13 residues. V was shortened by 2 bases and J by 8 bases, with 11 bases between the two germline ends. The CDR3 nucleotides are TGTGCCAGCAGCTTTAGGGGTTCGGACATTCAGTACTTC. This gives the protein CASSFRGSDIQYF.

The genes are TRBV5-5 and TRBJ1-4; no reliable D call. The CDR3 has 13 residues. From germline, CDR1 is SGHKS and CDR2 YYEKEE (reference sequence). V dropped 1 base and J dropped 8 bases, with 9 bases sitting between them. CDR3 in DNA: TGTGCCAGCAGCTTGTTCGGGGAGGAAAAACTGTTTTTT. This gives the protein CASSLFGEEKLFF.

Written as DNA, the CDR3 is TGTGCCAGCAGCTTACTCGAAGGGGGGGCCTCAACTAATGAAAAACTGTTTTTT. Residues: CASSLLEGGASTNEKLFF. The rearrangement uses TRBV7-9 and TRBJ1-4; D possibly corresponds to TRBD1 (6 bases). The CDR3 is made up of 18 amino acids. Germline V gives CDR1 SEHNR, CDR2 FQNEAQ (reference sequence). The V gene lost 2 bases and the J gene lost 0 bases, with 16 bases spanning the gap.

This clone showed up just a few times. This sequence joins TRBV10-3 and TRBJ1-1, with D possibly being TRBD1 (5 bases). This CDR3 comprises 13 residues. Trimming pared 6 bases from V and 1 base from J, leaving 9 bases between. The V gene's germline CDR1 is ENHRY and CDR2 SYGVKD. Here the CDR3 reads CAISSTGNTEAFF. In DNA form, the CDR3 reads TGTGCCATCAGCTCAACAGGGAACACTGAAGCTTTCTTT.

The CDR3 DNA follows: TGTGCCAGCAGCTTAGACAGGCTGAACACCGGGGAGCTGTTTTTT. Translated: CASSLDRLNTGELFF. This chain joins TRBV7-2 and TRBJ2-2, with D possibly TRBD1 on 5 matching bases. CDR1 and CDR2 (germline): SGHTA, FQGNSA. The germline V and J ends were trimmed by 1 base and 1 base, with 7 bases remaining between them. CDR3 length: 15 residues.

The chain recombines TRBV11-2 with TRBJ2-7; 8 bases align to TRBD1. The V segment lost 4 bases and the J segment 5 bases; nucleotides outside the gene matches: 7. Germline values: CDR1 SGHAT, CDR2 FQNNGV. This CDR3 is 14 amino acids long. The CDR3 bases are TGTGCCAGCAGCTCGTTGGACAGGGCCCACGAGCAGTACTTC. It is translated as CASSSLDRAHEQYF.

For the CDR3, the DNA is TGCGCCAGCAGCCAAGAAGGGGAATTAGGCTATGGCTACACCTTC. Its protein product is CASSQEGELGYGYTF. J is TRBJ1-2 and V is TRBV4-1; tentative D call: TRBD1 (5 bases). The germline V gene encodes CDR1 MGHRA and CDR2 YSYEKL. The V gene lost 0 bases and the J gene lost 4 bases, with 12 bases spanning the gap. The CDR3 totals 15 residues.

This rearrangement joins TRBV7-2 to TRBJ1-1; a possible D gene is TRBD1 (6 bases). The CDR3 contains 16 residues. The germline V gene encodes CDR1 SGHTA and CDR2 FQGNSA. Trimming pared 1 base from V and 4 bases from J, leaving 16 bases between. The CDR3 sequence is CASSLEVGRGGTEAFF. The CDR3 nucleotides are TGTGCCAGCAGCTTAGAGGTTGGTAGGGGGGGCACTGAAGCTTTCTTT.